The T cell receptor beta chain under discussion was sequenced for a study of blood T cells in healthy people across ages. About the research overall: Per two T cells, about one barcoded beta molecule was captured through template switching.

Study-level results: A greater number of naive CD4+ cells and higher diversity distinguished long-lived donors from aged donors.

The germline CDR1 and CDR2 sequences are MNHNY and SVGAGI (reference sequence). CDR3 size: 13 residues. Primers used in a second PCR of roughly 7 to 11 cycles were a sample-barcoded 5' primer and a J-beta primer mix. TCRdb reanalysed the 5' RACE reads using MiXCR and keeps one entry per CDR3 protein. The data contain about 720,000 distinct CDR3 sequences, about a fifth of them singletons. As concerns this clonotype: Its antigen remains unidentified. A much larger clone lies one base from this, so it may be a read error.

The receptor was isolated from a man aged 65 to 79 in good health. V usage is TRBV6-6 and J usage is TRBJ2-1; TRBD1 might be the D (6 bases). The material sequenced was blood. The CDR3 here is CASSYFGGDEPFF. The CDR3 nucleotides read TGTGCCAGCAGTTACTTTGGGGGCGATGAGCCGTTCTTC.